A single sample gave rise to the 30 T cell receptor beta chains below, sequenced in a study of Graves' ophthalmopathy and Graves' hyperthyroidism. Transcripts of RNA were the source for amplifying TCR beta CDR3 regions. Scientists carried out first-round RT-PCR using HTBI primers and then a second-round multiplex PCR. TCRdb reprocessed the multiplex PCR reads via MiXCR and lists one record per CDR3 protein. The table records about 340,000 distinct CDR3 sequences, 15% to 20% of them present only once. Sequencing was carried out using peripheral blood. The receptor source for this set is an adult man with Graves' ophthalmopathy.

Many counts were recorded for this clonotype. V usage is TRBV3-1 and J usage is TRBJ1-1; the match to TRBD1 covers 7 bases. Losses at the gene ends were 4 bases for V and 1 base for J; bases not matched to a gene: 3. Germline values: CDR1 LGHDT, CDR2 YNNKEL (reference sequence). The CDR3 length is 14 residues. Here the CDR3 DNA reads TGTGCCAGCAGCCGCTGGGACAGGAACACTGAAGCTTTCTTT. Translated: CASSRWDRNTEAFF.

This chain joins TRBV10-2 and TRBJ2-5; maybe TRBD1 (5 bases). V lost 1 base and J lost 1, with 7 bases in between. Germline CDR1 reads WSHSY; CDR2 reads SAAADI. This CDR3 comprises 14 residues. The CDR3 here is CASSEFGAQETQYF. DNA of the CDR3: TGCGCCAGCAGTGAGTTTGGGGCCCAAGAGACCCAGTACTTC.

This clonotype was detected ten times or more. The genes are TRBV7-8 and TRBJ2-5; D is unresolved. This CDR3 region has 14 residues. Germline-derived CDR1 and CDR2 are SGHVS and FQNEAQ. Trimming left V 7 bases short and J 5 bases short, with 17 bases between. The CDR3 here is CASNVNLVRETQYF. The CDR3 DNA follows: TGTGCCAGCAACGTAAACCTTGTTCGGGAGACCCAGTACTTC.

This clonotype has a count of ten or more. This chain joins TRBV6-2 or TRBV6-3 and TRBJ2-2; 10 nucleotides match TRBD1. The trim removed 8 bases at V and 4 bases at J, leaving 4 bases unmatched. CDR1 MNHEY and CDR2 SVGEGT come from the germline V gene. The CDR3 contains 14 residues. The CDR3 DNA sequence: TGTGCCAGCGACCGGACAGGGGGCACCGGGGAGCTGTTTTTT. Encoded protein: CASDRTGGTGELFF.

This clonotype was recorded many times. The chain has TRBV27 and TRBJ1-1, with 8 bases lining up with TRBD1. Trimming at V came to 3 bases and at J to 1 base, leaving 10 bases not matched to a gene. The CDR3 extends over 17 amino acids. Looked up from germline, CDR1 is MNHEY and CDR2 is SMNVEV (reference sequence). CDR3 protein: CASSLSQGALGNTEAFF. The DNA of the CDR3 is TGTGCCAGCAGTTTGAGTCAGGGGGCATTAGGGAACACTGAAGCTTTCTTT.

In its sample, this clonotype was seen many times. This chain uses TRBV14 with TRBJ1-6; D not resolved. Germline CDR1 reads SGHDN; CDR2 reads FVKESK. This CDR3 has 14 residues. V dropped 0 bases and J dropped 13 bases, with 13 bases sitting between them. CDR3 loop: CASSQEHSYGPLHF. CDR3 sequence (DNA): TGTGCCAGCAGCCAAGAACACAGTTATGGGCCCCTCCACTTT.

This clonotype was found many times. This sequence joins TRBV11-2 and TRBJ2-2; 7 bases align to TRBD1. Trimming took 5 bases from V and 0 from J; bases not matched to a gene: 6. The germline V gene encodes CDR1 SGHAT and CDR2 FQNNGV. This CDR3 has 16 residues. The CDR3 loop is CASSRAGTANTGELFF. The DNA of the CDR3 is TGTGCCAGCAGCCGGGCCGGGACAGCGAACACCGGGGAGCTGTTTTTT. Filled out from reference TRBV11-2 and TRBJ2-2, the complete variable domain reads EAGVAQSPRYKIIEKRQSVAFWCNPISGHATLYWYQQILGQGPKLLIQFQNNGVVDDSQLPKDRFSAERLKGVDSTLKIQPAKLEDSAVYLCASSRAGTANTGELFFGEGSRLTVL.

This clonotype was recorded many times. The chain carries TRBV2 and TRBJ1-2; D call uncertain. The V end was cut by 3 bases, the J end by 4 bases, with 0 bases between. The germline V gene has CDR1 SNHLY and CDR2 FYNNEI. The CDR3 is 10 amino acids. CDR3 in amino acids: CASSDYGYTF. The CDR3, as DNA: TGTGCCAGCAGTGACTATGGCTACACCTTC.

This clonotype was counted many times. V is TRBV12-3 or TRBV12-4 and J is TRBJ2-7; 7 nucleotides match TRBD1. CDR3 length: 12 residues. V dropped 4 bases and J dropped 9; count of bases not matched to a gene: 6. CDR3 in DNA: TGTGCCAGCAGTTCACGCGGACAGGTGCAGTACTTC. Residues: CASSSRGQVQYF.

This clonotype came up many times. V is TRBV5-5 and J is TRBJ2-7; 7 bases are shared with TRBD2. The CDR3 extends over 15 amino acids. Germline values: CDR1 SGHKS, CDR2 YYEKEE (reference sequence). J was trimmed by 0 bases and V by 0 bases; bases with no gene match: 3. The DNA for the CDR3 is TGTGCCAGCAGCTTGGCAGCGGGAAGCTCCTACGAGCAGTACTTC. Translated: CASSLAAGSSYEQYF. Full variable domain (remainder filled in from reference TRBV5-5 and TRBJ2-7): DAGVTQSPTHLIKTRGQQVTLRCSPISGHKSVSWYQQVLGQGPQFIFQYYEKEERGRGNFPDRFSARQFPNYSSELNVNALLLGDSALYLCASSLAAGSSYEQYFGPGTRLTVT.

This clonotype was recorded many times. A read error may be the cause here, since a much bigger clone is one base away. In nucleotides, the CDR3 is TGTGCCAGCAGACGGAGTGAGAACACCAGGGAGCTGTTTTTT. It translates to CASRRSENTRELFF. This chain connects TRBV7-3 to TRBJ2-2; unclear D gene. CDR1 is SGHTA and CDR2 is FQGTGA in the germline V gene. The CDR3 consists of 14 residues.

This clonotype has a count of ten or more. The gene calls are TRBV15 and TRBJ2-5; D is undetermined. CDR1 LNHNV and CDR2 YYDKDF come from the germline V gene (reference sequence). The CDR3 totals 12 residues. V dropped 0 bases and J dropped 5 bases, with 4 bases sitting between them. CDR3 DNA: TGTGCCACCAGCAGAGATGGTGAGACCCAGTACTTC. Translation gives CATSRDGETQYF.

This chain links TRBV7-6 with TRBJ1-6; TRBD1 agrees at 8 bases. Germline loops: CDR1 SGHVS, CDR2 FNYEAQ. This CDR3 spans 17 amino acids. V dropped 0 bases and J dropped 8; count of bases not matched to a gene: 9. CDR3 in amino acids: CASSLAGQGAADSPLHF. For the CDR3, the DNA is TGTGCCAGCAGCTTAGCCGGGCAGGGGGCCGCCGATTCACCCCTCCACTTT.

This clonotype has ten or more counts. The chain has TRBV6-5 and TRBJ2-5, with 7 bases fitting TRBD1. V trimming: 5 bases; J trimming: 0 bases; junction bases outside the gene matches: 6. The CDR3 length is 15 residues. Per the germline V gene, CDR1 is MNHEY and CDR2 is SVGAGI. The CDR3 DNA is TGTGCCAGCAGTCGTATGGGACAGAACCAAGAGACCCAGTACTTC. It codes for CASSRMGQNQETQYF.

CDR3 region: CASVKGQGSTGELFF. CDR3 in DNA: TGTGCCAGCGTAAAGGGACAGGGGTCCACCGGGGAGCTGTTTTTT. The rearrangement uses TRBV6-1 and TRBJ2-2; 10 bases line up with TRBD1. The ends lost 8 bases at V and 4 bases at J; junction bases unmatched: 7. CDR3 length equals 15 residues. Per germline, CDR1 MNHNS and CDR2 SASEGT.

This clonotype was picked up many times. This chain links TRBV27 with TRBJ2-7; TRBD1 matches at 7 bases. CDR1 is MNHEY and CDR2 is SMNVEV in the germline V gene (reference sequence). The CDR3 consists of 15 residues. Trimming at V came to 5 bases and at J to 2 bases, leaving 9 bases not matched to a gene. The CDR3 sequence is CASSPATGLTYEQYF. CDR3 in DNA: TGTGCCAGCAGTCCCGCGACAGGGCTCACCTACGAGCAGTACTTC.

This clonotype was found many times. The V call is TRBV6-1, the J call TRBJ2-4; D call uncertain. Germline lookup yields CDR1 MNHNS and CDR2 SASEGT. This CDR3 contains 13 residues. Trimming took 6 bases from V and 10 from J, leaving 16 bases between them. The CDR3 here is CASRPGPKTIQYF. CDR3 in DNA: TGTGCCAGCAGACCCGGACCAAAAACGATTCAGTACTTC.

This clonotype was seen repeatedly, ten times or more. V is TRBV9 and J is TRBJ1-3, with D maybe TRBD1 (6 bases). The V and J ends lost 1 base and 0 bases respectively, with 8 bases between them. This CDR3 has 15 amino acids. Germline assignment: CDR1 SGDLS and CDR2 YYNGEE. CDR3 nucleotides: TGTGCCAGCAGCGTAACAGGGAGCTCTGGAAACACCATATATTTT. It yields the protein CASSVTGSSGNTIYF.

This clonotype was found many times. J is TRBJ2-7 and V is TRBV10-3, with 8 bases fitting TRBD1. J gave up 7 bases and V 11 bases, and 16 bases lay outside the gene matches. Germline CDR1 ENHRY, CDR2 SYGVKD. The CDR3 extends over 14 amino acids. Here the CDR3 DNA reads TGTGCCTCGGCGTCCTCGTGGACAGGGTATGAGCAGTACTTC. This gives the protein CASASSWTGYEQYF.

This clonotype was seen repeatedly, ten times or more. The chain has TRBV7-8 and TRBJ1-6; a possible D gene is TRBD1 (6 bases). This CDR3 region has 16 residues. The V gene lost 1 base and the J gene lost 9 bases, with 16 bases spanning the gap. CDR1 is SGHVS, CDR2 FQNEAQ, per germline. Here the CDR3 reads CASSLGFDRSGSPLHF. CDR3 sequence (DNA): TGTGCCAGCAGCTTAGGGTTTGACAGGTCGGGTTCACCCCTCCACTTT.

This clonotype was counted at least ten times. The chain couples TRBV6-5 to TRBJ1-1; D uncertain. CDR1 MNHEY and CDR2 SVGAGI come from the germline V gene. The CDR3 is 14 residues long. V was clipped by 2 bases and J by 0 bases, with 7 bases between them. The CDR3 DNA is TGTGCCAGCAGTTACAGGAACATGAACACTGAAGCTTTCTTT. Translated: CASSYRNMNTEAFF.

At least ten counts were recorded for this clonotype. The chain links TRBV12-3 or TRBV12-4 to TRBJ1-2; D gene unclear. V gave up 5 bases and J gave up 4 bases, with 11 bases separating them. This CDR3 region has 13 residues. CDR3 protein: CASSPPRAYGYTF. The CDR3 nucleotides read TGTGCCAGCAGTCCCCCTCGAGCCTATGGCTACACCTTC.

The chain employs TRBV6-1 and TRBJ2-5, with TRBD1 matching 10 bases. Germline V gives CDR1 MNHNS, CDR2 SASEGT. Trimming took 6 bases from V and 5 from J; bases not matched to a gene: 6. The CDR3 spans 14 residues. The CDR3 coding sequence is TGTGCCAGCAGCTCCGGGACAGGGGCCGAGACCCAGTACTTC. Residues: CASSSGTGAETQYF.

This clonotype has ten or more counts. The CDR3, as DNA: TGCAGTGCTCCGACAGGGTCAGGTCAGCCCCAGCATTTT. This gives the protein CSAPTGSGQPQHF. The chain is built from TRBV20-1 and TRBJ1-5, with 7 bases that match TRBD1. The CDR3 runs 13 residues. V dropped 5 bases and J dropped 6; count of bases not matched to a gene: 7. Germline V gene sequence: CDR1 DFQATT, CDR2 SNEGSKA (reference sequence).

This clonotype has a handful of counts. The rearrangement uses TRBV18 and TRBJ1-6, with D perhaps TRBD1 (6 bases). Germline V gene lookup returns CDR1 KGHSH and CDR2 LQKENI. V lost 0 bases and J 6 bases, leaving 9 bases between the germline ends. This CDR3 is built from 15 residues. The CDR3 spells CASSPPNRVNSPLHF. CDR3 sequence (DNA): TGTGCCAGCTCACCACCGAACAGGGTTAATTCACCCCTCCACTTT.

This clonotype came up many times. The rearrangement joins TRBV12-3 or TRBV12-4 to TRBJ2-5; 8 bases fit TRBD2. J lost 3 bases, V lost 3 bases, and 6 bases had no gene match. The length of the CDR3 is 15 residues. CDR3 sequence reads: CASSFGGRTKETQYF. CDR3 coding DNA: TGTGCCAGCAGTTTCGGCGGGAGGACAAAAGAGACCCAGTACTTC.

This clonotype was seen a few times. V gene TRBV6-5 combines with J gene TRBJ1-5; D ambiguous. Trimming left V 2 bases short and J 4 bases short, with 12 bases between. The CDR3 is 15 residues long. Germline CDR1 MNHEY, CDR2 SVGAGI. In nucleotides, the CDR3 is TGTGCCAGCAGTTACGGGCCGCGGCGAAATCAGCCCCAGCATTTT. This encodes CASSYGPRRNQPQHF.

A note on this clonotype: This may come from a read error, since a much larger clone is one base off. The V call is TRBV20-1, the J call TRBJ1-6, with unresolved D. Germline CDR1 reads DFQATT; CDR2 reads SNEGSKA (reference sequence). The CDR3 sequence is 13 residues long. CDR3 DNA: TGCAGTGCTAGAGATCTTGAGATTTCACCCCGCCACTTT. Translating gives CSARDLEISPRHF.

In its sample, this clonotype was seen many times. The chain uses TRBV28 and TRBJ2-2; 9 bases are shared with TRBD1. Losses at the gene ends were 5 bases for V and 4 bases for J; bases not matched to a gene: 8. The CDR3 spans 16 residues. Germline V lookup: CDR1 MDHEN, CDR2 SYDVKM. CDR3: CASSPSGTGFTGELFF. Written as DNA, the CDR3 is TGTGCCAGCAGTCCTTCCGGGACAGGGTTCACCGGGGAGCTGTTTTTT.

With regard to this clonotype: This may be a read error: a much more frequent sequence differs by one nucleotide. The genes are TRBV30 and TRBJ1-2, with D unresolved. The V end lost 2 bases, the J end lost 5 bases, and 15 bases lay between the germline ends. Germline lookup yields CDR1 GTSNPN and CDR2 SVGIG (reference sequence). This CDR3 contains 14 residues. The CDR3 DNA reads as TGTGCCTGGAGTAGGAAAGACAAAGGGTATGGCTACACCTTC. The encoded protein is CAWSRKDKGYGYTF.